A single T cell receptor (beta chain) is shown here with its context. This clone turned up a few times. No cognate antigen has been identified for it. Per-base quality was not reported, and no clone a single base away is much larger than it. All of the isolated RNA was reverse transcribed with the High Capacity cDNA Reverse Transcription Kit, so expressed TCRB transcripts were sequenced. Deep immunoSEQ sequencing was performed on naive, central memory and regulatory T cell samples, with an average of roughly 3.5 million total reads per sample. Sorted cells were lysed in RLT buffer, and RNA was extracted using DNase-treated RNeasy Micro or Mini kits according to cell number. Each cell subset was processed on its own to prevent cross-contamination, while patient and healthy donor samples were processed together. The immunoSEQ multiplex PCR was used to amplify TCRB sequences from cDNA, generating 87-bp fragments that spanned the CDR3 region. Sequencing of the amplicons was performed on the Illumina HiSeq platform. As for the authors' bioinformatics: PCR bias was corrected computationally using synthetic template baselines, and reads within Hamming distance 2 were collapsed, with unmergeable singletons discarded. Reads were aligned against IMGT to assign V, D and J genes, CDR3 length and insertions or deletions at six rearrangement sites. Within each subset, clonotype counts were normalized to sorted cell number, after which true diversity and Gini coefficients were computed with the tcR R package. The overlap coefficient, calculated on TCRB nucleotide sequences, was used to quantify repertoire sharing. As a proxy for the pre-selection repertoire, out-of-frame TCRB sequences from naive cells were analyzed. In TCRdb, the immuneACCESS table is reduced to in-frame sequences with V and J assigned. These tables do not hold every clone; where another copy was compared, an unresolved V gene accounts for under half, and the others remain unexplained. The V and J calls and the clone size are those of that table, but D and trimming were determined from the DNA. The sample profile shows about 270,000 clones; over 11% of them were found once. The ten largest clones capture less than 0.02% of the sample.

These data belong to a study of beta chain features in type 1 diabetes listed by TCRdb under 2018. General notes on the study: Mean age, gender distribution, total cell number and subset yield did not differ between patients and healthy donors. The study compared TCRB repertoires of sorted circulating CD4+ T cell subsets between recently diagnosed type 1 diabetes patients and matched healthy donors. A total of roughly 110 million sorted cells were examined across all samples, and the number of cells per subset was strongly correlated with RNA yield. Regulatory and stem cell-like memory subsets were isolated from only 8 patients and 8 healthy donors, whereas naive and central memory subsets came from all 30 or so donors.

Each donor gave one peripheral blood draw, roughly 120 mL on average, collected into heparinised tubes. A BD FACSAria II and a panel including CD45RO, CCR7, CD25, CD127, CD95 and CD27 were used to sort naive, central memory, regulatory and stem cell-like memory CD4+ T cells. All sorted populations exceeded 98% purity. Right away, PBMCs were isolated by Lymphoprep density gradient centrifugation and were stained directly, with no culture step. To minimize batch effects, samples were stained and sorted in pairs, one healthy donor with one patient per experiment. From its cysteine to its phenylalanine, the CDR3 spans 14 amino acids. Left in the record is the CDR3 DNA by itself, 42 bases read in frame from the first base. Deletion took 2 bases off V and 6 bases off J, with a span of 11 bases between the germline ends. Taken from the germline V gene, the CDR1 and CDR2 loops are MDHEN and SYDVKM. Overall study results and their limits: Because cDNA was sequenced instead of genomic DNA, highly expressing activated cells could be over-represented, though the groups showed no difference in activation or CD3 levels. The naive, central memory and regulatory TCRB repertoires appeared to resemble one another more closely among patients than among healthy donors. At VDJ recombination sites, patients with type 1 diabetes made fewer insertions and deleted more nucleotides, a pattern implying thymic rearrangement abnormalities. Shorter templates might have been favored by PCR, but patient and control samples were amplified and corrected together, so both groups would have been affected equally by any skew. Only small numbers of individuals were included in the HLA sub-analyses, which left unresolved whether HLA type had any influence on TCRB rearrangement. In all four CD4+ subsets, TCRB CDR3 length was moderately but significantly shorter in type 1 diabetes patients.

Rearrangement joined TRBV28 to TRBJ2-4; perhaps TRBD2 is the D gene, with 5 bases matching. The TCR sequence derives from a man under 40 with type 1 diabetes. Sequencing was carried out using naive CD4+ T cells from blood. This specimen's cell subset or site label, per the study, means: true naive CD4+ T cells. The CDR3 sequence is CASSLTGSGNIQYF. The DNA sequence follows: TGTGCCAGCAGTTTAACGGGAAGTGGAAACATTCAGTACTTC.